The clone carrying this T cell receptor beta chain has a single count. Its antigen is not known. The protocol was immunoSEQ multiplex PCR, while the TCRdb copy is restricted to in-frame clones and leaves out a portion. The data show more than 20,000 clones, with 85% to 90% seen just once and about 7% held by the top ten. This CDR3 spans 11 amino acids. The V gene's germline CDR1 is PRHDT and CDR2 FYEKMQ (reference sequence). V lost 4 bases to trimming and J lost 7 bases, with 5 bases between them. This sample was taken from a study of T cells in localized non-small cell lung cancer. Findings and limits, study-wide: Clonality of T cells reached its maximum in uninvolved adjacent lung, surpassing tumor.

The gene calls are TRBV13 and TRBJ2-1; the D is unclear. Specimen: peripheral blood, collected before any cancer treatment. The sequence was collected from a male donor aged 60 or over with stage I squamous cell lung carcinoma. Written as DNA, the CDR3 is TGTGCCAGCAGCTCACAGAATGAGCAGTTCTTC. Its protein product is CASSSQNEQFF. The entire variable domain, with the rest obtained from reference TRBV13 and TRBJ2-1, is as follows: AAGVIQSPRHLIKEKRETATLKCYPIPRHDTVYWYQQGPGQDPQFLISFYEKMQSDKGSIPDRFSAQQFSDYHSELNMSSLELGDSALYFCASSSQNEQFFGPGTRLTVL.